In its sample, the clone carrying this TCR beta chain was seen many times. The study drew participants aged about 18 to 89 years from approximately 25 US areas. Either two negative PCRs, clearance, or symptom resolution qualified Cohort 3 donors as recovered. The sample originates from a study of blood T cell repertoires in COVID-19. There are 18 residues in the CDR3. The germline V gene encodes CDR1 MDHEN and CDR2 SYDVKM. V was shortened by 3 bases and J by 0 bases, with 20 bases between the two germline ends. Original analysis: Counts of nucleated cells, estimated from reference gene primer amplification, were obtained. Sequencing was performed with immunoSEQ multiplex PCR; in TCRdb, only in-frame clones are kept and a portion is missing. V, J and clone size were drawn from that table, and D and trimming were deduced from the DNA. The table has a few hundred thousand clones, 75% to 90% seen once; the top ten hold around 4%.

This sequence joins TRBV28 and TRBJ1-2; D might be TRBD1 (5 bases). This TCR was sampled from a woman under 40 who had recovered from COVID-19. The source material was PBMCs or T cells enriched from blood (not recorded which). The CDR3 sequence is CASSFVGLAGRTNYGYTF. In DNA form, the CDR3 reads TGTGCCAGCAGTTTCGTCGGTTTAGCAGGGAGGACTAACTATGGCTACACCTTC.